These 5 T cell receptor beta chains were all obtained from the same sample, sequenced in a study of T cell clonality in common variable immunodeficiency. Repertoires were generated with immunoSEQ multiplex PCR, while TCRdb's copy carries only in-frame clones and drops some. In total the sample includes around 45,000 clones, none of them seen once. The specimen sequenced was peripheral blood mononuclear cells. These TCRs come from a person aged 18-69 years in good health.

This clone was observed many times. The read falls 3 residues short of the CDR3 end, and the missing part is taken from the germline J gene. The chain carries TRBV12-3 or TRBV12-4 and TRBJ2-1; TRBD1 matches 11 bases. Trimming at V came to 3 bases and at J to 6 bases, leaving 4 bases not matched to a gene. CDR3 size: 15 residues. CDR3 amino acids: CASSFLDRGLNEQFF. Incomplete CDR3 DNA: TGTGCCAGCAGTTTTTTGGACAGGGGGCTCAATGAG.

This clone was observed many times. The DNA ends 3 residues before the CDR3 does, and the rest of the CDR3 is filled in from the germline J gene. This chain connects TRBV30 to TRBJ2-2; TRBD2 matches 9 bases. The CDR3 extends over 13 amino acids. Germline V CDR1 and CDR2: GTSNPN, SVGIG (reference sequence). V dropped 3 bases and J dropped 8; count of bases not matched to a gene: 4. Partial CDR3 DNA: TGTGCCTGGAGGACTAGCGGCGGGGGGGAG. Translating it yields CAWRTSGGGE. The complete CDR3 protein is CAWRTSGGGELFF.

This clone was found many times. The read ends 3 residues before the CDR3 terminus; that terminus is restored from the germline J gene. The chain carries TRBV19 and TRBJ2-1; weak D call: TRBD2 (6 bases). Trimming shortened V by 5 bases and J by 4 bases, and 15 bases separated the two germline ends. CDR1 is LNHDA, CDR2 SQIVND, per germline (reference sequence). The CDR3 spans 15 residues. Partial CDR3 DNA: TGTGCCAGTAGTCCACAGGTGGGACTGTACAATGAG. Translating gives CASSPQVGLYNE. In full, the CDR3 is CASSPQVGLYNEQFF.

Many counts were recorded for this clone. Read sequence stops 3 residues before the CDR3 end, and the germline J gene provides the missing end. V usage is TRBV5-1 and J usage is TRBJ2-1, with TRBD2 matching 11 bases. The CDR3 totals 17 residues. CDR1 and CDR2 (germline): SGHRS, YFSETQ. Trimming took 3 bases from V and 8 from J; bases not matched to a gene: 13. Here the CDR3 reads CASSSTPTSGSAHEQFF. Incomplete CDR3 DNA: TGCGCCAGCAGCTCGACCCCTACTAGCGGGAGTGCCCATGAG.

This clone was seen repeatedly, ten times or more. The read stops 3 residues short of the end of the CDR3; the missing end is completed from the germline J gene. The gene calls are TRBV7-9 and TRBJ1-4, with D tentatively TRBD1 (6 bases). The CDR3 sequence is 13 residues long. Germline-derived CDR1 and CDR2 are SEHNR and FQNEAQ (reference sequence). V shed 10 bases and J shed 7 bases, with 16 bases lying between them. CDR3: CAMRGLDSEKLFF. CDR3 bases read: TGTGCCATGAGGGGGTTGGATTCTGAAAAA. Filled out from reference TRBV7-9 and TRBJ1-4, the complete variable domain reads DTGVSQNPRHKITKRGQNVTFRCDPISEHNRLYWYRQTLGQGPEFLTYFQNEAQLEKSRLLSDRFSAERPKGSFSTLEIQRTEQGDSAMYLCAMRGLDSEKLFFGSGTQLSVL.